The 2 T cell receptor beta chains presented below share a single source sample, sequenced in a study of blood T cell repertoires in COVID-19. Repertoires were generated with immunoSEQ multiplex PCR, while TCRdb's copy carries only in-frame clones and drops some. Among hundreds of thousands of clones listed, more than 75% were seen once. The sample was peripheral blood. The receptors were gathered from an older woman who had recovered from COVID-19.

The V and J genes are TRBV7-9 and TRBJ1-1; no clear D. Looked up from germline, CDR1 is SEHNR and CDR2 is FQNEAQ (reference sequence). The CDR3 is 16 residues long. The ends were cut back, 3 bases at V and 1 base at J, with 15 bases in the middle. CDR3 sequence reads: CASSFGMLATNTEAFF. The CDR3 DNA reads as TGTGCCAGCAGCTTCGGGATGTTAGCGACGAACACTGAAGCTTTCTTT.

The chain combines TRBV28 with TRBJ2-1, with 7 bases identical to TRBD1. Germline trimming cut 8 bases from V and 0 bases from J; bases unmatched to any gene: 7. The CDR3 contains 15 residues. Germline-derived CDR1 and CDR2 are MDHEN and SYDVKM. CDR3 loop: CASQRQGYSYNEQFF. In DNA form, the CDR3 reads TGTGCCAGCCAGAGACAGGGCTACTCCTACAATGAGCAGTTCTTC.